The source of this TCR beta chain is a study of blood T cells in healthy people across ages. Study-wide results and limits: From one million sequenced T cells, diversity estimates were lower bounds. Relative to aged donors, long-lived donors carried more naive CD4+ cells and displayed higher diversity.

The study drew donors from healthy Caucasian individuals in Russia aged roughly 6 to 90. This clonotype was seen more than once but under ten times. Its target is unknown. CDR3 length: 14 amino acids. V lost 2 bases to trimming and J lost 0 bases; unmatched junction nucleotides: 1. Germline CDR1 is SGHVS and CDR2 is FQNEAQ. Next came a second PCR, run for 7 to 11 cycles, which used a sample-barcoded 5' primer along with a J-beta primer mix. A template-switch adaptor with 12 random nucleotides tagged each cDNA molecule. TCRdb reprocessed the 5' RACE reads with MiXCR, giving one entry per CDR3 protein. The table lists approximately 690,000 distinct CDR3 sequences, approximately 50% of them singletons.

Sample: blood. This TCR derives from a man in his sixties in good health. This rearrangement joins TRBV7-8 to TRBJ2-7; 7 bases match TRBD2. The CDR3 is CASSLRTSSYEQYF. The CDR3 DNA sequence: TGTGCCAGCAGCTTAAGGACTAGCTCCTACGAGCAGTACTTC.